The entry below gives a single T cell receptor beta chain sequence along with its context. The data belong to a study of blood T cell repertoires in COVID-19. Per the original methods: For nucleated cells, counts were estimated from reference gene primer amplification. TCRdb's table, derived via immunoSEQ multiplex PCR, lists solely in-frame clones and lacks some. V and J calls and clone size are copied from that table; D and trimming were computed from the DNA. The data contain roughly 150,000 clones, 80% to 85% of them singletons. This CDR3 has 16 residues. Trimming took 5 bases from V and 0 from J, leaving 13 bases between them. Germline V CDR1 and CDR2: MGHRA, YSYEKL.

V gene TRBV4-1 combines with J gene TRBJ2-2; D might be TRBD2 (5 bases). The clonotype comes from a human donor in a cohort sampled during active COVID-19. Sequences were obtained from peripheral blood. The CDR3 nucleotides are TGCGCCAGCAGCATTTCCCGGGGAGCGAACACCGGGGAGCTGTTTTTT. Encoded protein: CASSISRGANTGELFF.